The clone carrying this T cell receptor (beta chain) was detected many times. This record comes from a study of identical twins. TCRdb re-called the 5' RACE reads with MiXCR, one entry per CDR3 protein. The repertoire has hundreds of thousands of distinct CDR3 sequences, around 8.1% of them found once; the top ten carry 1.9%. Germline V gives CDR1 MGHRA, CDR2 YSYEKL. The CDR3 extends over 16 amino acids. V lost 4 bases to trimming and J lost 0 bases, with 15 bases between them. These same data were also listed under a study on yellow fever vaccine responses in identical twins.

This chain joins TRBV4-1 and TRBJ1-1, with a possible D match to TRBD1 (5 bases). The source is a young woman in good health. The sample comprised memory (CD45RO+) T cells sorted from blood. This chain's CDR3 is CASSPRSETVNTEAFF. The CDR3 DNA follows: TGCGCCAGCAGCCCACGTTCAGAGACAGTGAACACTGAAGCTTTCTTT.